What follows are 16 T cell receptor beta chains derived from one specimen sequenced in a study of T cells in Graves' hyperthyroidism and ophthalmopathy (dated by TCRdb to the late 2010s). Preparation of the library involved multiplex PCR. The data were produced on an Illumina HiSeq 2000. The TCR beta CDR3 regions were amplified from RNA transcripts. A first-round RT-PCR of the TCR CDR3 used the HTBI primer set with the Qiagen OneStep RT-PCR kit. Using fastp trimming at Q25 and MiXCR clonotype assembly, TCRdb reanalyzed the public sequencing data and kept in-frame beta chains. Every CDR3 protein is listed once, alongside the most common genes and DNA of its rows. The sample has under 500,000 distinct CDR3 sequences on record, about an eighth of them singletons. Under 30% of the sample rests with the top ten. Material: blood. These receptors were taken from a middle-aged man with Graves' ophthalmopathy.

In its sample, this clonotype was seen many times. The chain recombines TRBV2 with TRBJ2-7; D remains unclear. The CDR3 spans 12 residues. The germline CDR1 and CDR2 sequences are SNHLY and FYNNEI. Deletions cut 8 bases from V and 1 base from J, with 9 bases between. The CDR3 is CASLAGSYEQYF. The CDR3 region has the DNA TGTGCCAGCCTGGCAGGTTCCTACGAGCAGTACTTC.

This clonotype was counted ten times or more. V and J are TRBV14 and TRBJ2-1, with D possibly matching TRBD1 (6 bases). The CDR3 contains 15 residues. Germline-derived CDR1 and CDR2 are SGHDN and FVKESK. V was cut by 2 bases and J by 1 base, with 9 bases left in between. CDR3 sequence reads: CASSQWGPSYNEQFF. CDR3 DNA: TGTGCCAGCAGCCAATGGGGGCCTTCCTACAATGAGCAGTTCTTC.

Only a few counts were recorded for this clonotype. The CDR3 nucleotides read TGTGCCAGCAGTTTCGTCCGGAGAATTGGGGGCTACAATGAGCAGTTCTTC. This translates into CASSFVRRIGGYNEQFF. The genes are TRBV28 and TRBJ2-1, with D possibly called TRBD1 or TRBD2 (5 bases each). The CDR3 totals 17 residues. CDR1 and CDR2 from the germline V gene are MDHEN and SYDVKM. Trimming removed 3 bases from V and 3 bases from J, with 18 bases in between.

The chain links TRBV5-1 to TRBJ2-5; D call uncertain. There are 13 residues in the CDR3. Germline values: CDR1 SGHRS, CDR2 YFSETQ. Trimming left V 0 bases short and J 3 bases short, with 6 bases between. CDR3 amino acids: CASSLVLEETQYF. The CDR3 DNA follows: TGCGCCAGCAGCTTGGTCTTGGAAGAGACCCAGTACTTC.

This clonotype was seen only a few times. V gene TRBV4-1 combines with J gene TRBJ2-1; no clear D. This CDR3 has 17 residues. V lost 5 bases and J lost 3, with 20 bases in between. Germline CDR1 reads MGHRA; CDR2 reads YSYEKL. CDR3 DNA: TGCGCCAGCAGCAAGTCCAGAGGAGATCAATTCTACAATGAGCAGTTCTTC. Encoded protein: CASSKSRGDQFYNEQFF.

This clonotype was observed a handful of times. The J gene is TRBJ2-5, the V gene TRBV2; 9 positions agree with TRBD2. V trimming: 7 bases; J trimming: 5 bases; junction bases outside the gene matches: 11. The V gene's germline CDR1 is SNHLY and CDR2 FYNNEI. The CDR3 spans 15 residues. In nucleotides, the CDR3 is TGTGCCAGCAACGGCGGGAGGGCCTTGTCCGAGACCCAGTACTTC. Its protein is CASNGGRALSETQYF.

This clonotype was seen repeatedly, ten times or more. This chain uses TRBV12-3 or TRBV12-4 with TRBJ1-3; D is perhaps TRBD1 (5 bases). This CDR3 is built from 14 residues. Trimming removed 3 bases from V and 2 bases from J, with 8 bases in between. The CDR3 region has the DNA TGTGCCAGCAGTTTCCCCAGGGCTGGAAACACCATATATTTT. Its translation is CASSFPRAGNTIYF.

In this sample, this clonotype turned up a few times. The genes are TRBV12-5 and TRBJ2-2; 10 bases align to TRBD2. Germline V gives CDR1 LGHNT, CDR2 FRNRAP. V shed 1 base, J shed 6 bases, and the junction held 11 bases outside the gene matches. This CDR3 is 18 amino acids long. Written as DNA, the CDR3 is TGTGCTAGTGGTTTGGAACCTTCGGGACTAGCGTCGCCCGGGGAGCTGTTTTTT. Translation: CASGLEPSGLASPGELFF.

This clonotype has ten or more counts. The CDR3 DNA follows: TGTGCCTGGAACATCCAGGGCGCTCAGCCCCAGCATTTT. It codes for CAWNIQGAQPQHF. The chain links TRBV30 to TRBJ1-5, with D possibly being TRBD1 (5 bases). Per the germline V gene, CDR1 is GTSNPN and CDR2 is SVGIG (reference sequence). The CDR3 is 13 residues long. The germline V and J ends were trimmed by 4 bases and 6 bases, with 13 bases remaining between them. The whole variable domain, remainder taken from reference TRBV30 and TRBJ1-5, is SQTIHQWPATLVQPVGSPLSLECTVEGTSNPNLYWYRQAAGRGLQLLFYSVGIGQISSEVPQNLSASRPQDRQFILSSKKLLLSDSGFYLCAWNIQGAQPQHFGDGTRLSIL.

The chain carries TRBV13 and TRBJ2-2, with TRBD2 matching 8 bases. V lost 0 bases and J lost 3; bases outside the gene matches: 3. CDR3 length: 16 amino acids. In germline, CDR1 is PRHDT, CDR2 FYEKMQ (reference sequence). CDR3 coding DNA: TGTGCCAGCAGCTTAGGACTAGCGGAATACACCGGGGAGCTGTTTTTT. Its translation: CASSLGLAEYTGELFF.

This clonotype was detected many times. The genes are TRBV7-2 and TRBJ2-2; a weak D match, TRBD2 (5 bases). The germline CDR1 and CDR2 sequences are SGHTA and FQGNSA. V was clipped by 1 base and J by 4 bases, with 10 bases between them. This CDR3 has 15 amino acids. The CDR3 nucleotides are TGTGCCAGCAGCTTAGGAGGGTTAGGCACCGGGGAGCTGTTTTTT. It translates to CASSLGGLGTGELFF.

In this sample, this clonotype turned up many times. This chain connects TRBV20-1 to TRBJ2-5, with 11 bases fitting TRBD2. This CDR3 comprises 14 residues. Unmatched junction bases numbered 6, after V lost 6 bases and J lost 3 bases. The germline gives CDR1 DFQATT, CDR2 SNEGSKA (reference sequence). CDR3 in DNA: TGCAGTGCATTAGCGGGAGGGTGGAAAGAGACCCAGTACTTC. Translation: CSALAGGWKETQYF.

This clonotype occurred a few times. The chain links TRBV9 to TRBJ2-1; TRBD2 matches at 8 bases. The CDR3 covers 18 residues. V shed 3 bases and J 1 base; nucleotides not matched to a gene: 12. Looked up from germline, CDR1 is SGDLS and CDR2 is YYNGEE. CDR3 sequence reads: CASSAGGGGRTSYNEQFF. As DNA, the CDR3 is TGTGCCAGCAGCGCGGGCGGGGGCGGGAGGACGTCCTACAATGAGCAGTTCTTC.

This clonotype has at least ten counts. This rearrangement joins TRBV20-1 to TRBJ2-3, with D possibly matching TRBD2 (6 bases). Between the trimmed V and J ends, which lost 3 bases and 4 bases, there was a span of 8 bases. Germline CDR1 is DFQATT and CDR2 is SNEGSKA (reference sequence). CDR3 length: 12 residues. CDR3 in DNA: TGCAGTGCTAGCCTAGCGTCAGATACGCAGTATTTT. It encodes CSASLASDTQYF.

The chain has TRBV10-3 and TRBJ2-2; 10 bases align to TRBD2. Germline CDR1 reads ENHRY; CDR2 reads SYGVKD. V dropped 0 bases and J dropped 6; count of bases not matched to a gene: 7. This CDR3 spans 17 amino acids. In DNA form, the CDR3 reads TGTGCCATCAGTGAGTCCTCTAGCGGGAGAGAAGCCGGGGAGCTGTTTTTT. Its protein product is CAISESSSGREAGELFF.

The chain carries TRBV27 and TRBJ2-7; the match to TRBD1 covers 9 bases. The germline CDR1 and CDR2 sequences are MNHEY and SMNVEV (reference sequence). J lost 5 bases, V lost 3 bases, and 8 bases had no gene match. The CDR3 has 15 residues. The CDR3 coding sequence is TGTGCCAGCAGTTTGAGGTTCGGACAGGGGAACGAGCAGTACTTC. It translates to CASSLRFGQGNEQYF.